A single sample gave rise to the 26 T cell receptor beta chains below, sequenced in a study of molecular identifiers for immune sequencing clone quantification. Each CDR3 protein is one row after TCRdb ran MiXCR on the PCR reads. The profile shows some 680,000 distinct CDR3 sequences, 25% of them singletons. Sample: naive CD8+ T cells from blood, with Jurkat cell RNA spiked in. Subset denoted: FACS-sorted CD8+CD4-CCR7+CD45RA+ naive T cells. Receptor source: a human donor in good health. Some libraries in this study had Jurkat cell RNA spiked in.

The V gene is TRBV9, the J gene TRBJ2-7; D is perhaps TRBD1 or TRBD2 (5 bases each). Deletions cut 0 bases from V and 2 bases from J, with 9 bases between. The CDR3 consists of 14 residues. Germline V gene sequence: CDR1 SGDLS, CDR2 YYNGEE. This chain's CDR3 is CASSVDGGPYEQYF. CDR3 coding DNA: TGTGCCAGCAGCGTAGATGGGGGACCCTACGAGCAGTACTTC.

The CDR3 coding sequence is TGTGCCAGCAGCTTAGCGGCAGGAACACAAGAGACCCAGTACTTC. This translates into CASSLAAGTQETQYF. The genes are TRBV7-8 and TRBJ2-5; D is unresolved. V was trimmed by 0 bases and J by 2 bases, leaving 10 bases between them. The V gene's germline CDR1 is SGHVS and CDR2 FQNEAQ. This CDR3 contains 15 residues.

As regards this clonotype: This CDR3 is missing its conserved last phenylalanine or tryptophan, likely due to a read error. The chain uses TRBV4-3 and TRBJ1-2, with D possibly being TRBD1 (5 bases). V lost 0 bases to trimming and J lost 4 bases, with 9 bases between them. The germline CDR1 and CDR2 sequences are LGHNA and YSLEER. The CDR3 loop spans 14 amino acids. The CDR3 loop is CASSQDDSFYGYTS. The CDR3 bases are TGCGCCAGCAGCCAAGATGACAGTTTCTATGGCTACACCTCC.

This clonotype is a singleton in its sample. CDR3 region: CASSRAGGSGANVLTF. The CDR3 DNA is TGTGCCAGCAGCAGGGCAGGGGGCTCTGGGGCCAACGTCCTGACTTTC. V usage is TRBV9 and J usage is TRBJ2-6; 7 nucleotides line up with TRBD1. The CDR3 is 16 residues long. With V trimmed by 4 bases and J by 0 bases, 4 bases remained unmatched. Germline V gene data show CDR1 as SGDLS and CDR2 as YYNGEE.

A remark on this clonotype: A much larger clone is a single base away; this may be a read error. The chain carries TRBV28 and TRBJ2-7, with unresolved D. This CDR3 region has 11 residues. The germline gives CDR1 MDHEN, CDR2 SYDVKM. The CDR3 here is CASSRAYVQYF. The CDR3 region has the DNA TGTGCCAGCAGCCGGGCCTACGTGCAGTACTTC.

The chain has TRBV12-3 or TRBV12-4 and TRBJ1-5; D perhaps matches TRBD1 (6 bases). V was shortened by 8 bases and J by 7 bases, with 18 bases between the two germline ends. CDR3 length: 14 residues. The CDR3 is CASGLSGGHQPQHF. CDR3 DNA sequence: TGTGCCAGCGGTCTATCGGGGGGGCACCAGCCCCAGCATTTT.

The V and J genes are TRBV9 and TRBJ2-2; 7 nucleotides line up with TRBD1. The length of the CDR3 is 17 residues. V trimming: 0 bases; J trimming: 3 bases; junction bases outside the gene matches: 8. CDR1 is SGDLS and CDR2 is YYNGEE in the germline V gene. The CDR3 nucleotides are TGTGCCAGCAGCGTAGAAACAGGGGTTCAGTACACCGGGGAGCTGTTTTTT. Protein sequence: CASSVETGVQYTGELFF.

A remark on this clonotype: This sequence may be a read error, since a much larger clone differs from it by one base. J is TRBJ2-7 and V is TRBV20-1; no definite D call. Trimming pared 3 bases from V and 2 bases from J, leaving 14 bases between. Germline CDR1 and CDR2: DFQATT and SNEGSKA (reference sequence). The CDR3 is made up of 14 amino acids. CDR3 coding DNA: TGCAGTGCTAGCGACCACGGACGGACCTACGAGCAGTACTTC. Translation gives CSASDHGRTYEQYF.

The genes are TRBV7-9 and TRBJ1-4, with D unresolved. Germline values: CDR1 SEHNR, CDR2 FQNEAQ (reference sequence). The CDR3 spans 16 residues. The ends were cut back, 6 bases at V and 12 bases at J, with 26 bases in the middle. CDR3 sequence (DNA): TGTGCCAGCAGTCGTTCGGTGGACGCTGTCTCGGAAGAACTGTTTTTT. The encoded protein is CASSRSVDAVSEELFF.

Ten or more counts support this clonotype. The CDR3 is CASSQDSGDANIQYF. In DNA form, the CDR3 reads TGTGCCAGCAGCCAGGACTCGGGGGATGCAAACATTCAGTACTTC. The rearrangement links TRBV7-2 to TRBJ2-4; a weak D match, TRBD2 (6 bases). CDR3 size: 15 residues. The V end was cut by 5 bases, the J end by 6 bases, with 17 bases between. Germline V gene lookup returns CDR1 SGHTA and CDR2 FQGNSA.

The table lists this clonotype with many counts. CDR3 region: CASSQPGSEQFF. The CDR3 DNA sequence: TGTGCCAGCAGCCAGCCAGGAAGCGAGCAGTTCTTC. The J gene is TRBJ2-1, the V gene TRBV11-2, with D unclear. The CDR3 runs 12 residues. Looked up from germline, CDR1 is SGHAT and CDR2 is FQNNGV. V was trimmed by 5 bases and J by 10 bases, leaving 12 bases between them.

This clonotype was counted many times. This rearrangement joins TRBV12-3 or TRBV12-4 to TRBJ2-3; 8 bases are shared with TRBD2. V lost 6 bases to trimming and J lost 2 bases; unmatched junction nucleotides: 10. There are 16 residues in the CDR3. Written as DNA, the CDR3 is TGTGCCAGCAGCCGCCCCGTCGGGGGGGTCACAGATACGCAGTATTTT. Its translation is CASSRPVGGVTDTQYF.

There are many counts of this clonotype. The J gene is TRBJ1-1, the V gene TRBV27; D unresolved. V was clipped by 5 bases and J by 6 bases, with 13 bases between them. Germline V lookup: CDR1 MNHEY, CDR2 SMNVEV (reference sequence). The CDR3 sequence is 13 residues long. CDR3 amino acids: CASSTQPWAEAFF. CDR3 nucleotide sequence: TGTGCCAGCAGTACTCAGCCTTGGGCTGAAGCTTTCTTT.

This clonotype was picked up a small number of times. The V call is TRBV19, the J call TRBJ2-1; D possibly matches TRBD1 or TRBD2 (6 bases each). The CDR3 spans 15 residues. The V and J ends lost 6 bases and 2 bases respectively, with 14 bases between them. Germline V gives CDR1 LNHDA, CDR2 SQIVND (reference sequence). CDR3 in amino acids: CASSLIGGTYNEQFF. As DNA, the CDR3 is TGTGCCAGTAGCCTGATAGGGGGGACCTACAATGAGCAGTTCTTC.

This clonotype has more than one count but fewer than ten. The chain joins TRBV12-3 or TRBV12-4 to TRBJ2-5; TRBD2 aligns across 11 bases. The junction had 9 bases not matched to a gene; V was cut back by 6 bases and J by 0 bases. The CDR3 has 17 amino acids. The CDR3 DNA reads as TGTGCCAGCAGCCCTGGGGCTAGCGGGAGGTACCAAGAGACCCAGTACTTC. Translation: CASSPGASGRYQETQYF.

The rearrangement links TRBV7-2 to TRBJ2-2, with TRBD1 matching 9 bases. The J segment lost 4 bases and the V segment lost 3 bases, leaving 6 bases of the junction unmatched. The CDR3 is 16 residues long. In germline, CDR1 is SGHTA, CDR2 FQGNSA. In DNA form, the CDR3 reads TGTGCCAGCAGCTTGGGGACAGGGTCGTGCACCGGGGAGCTGTTTTTT. Residues: CASSLGTGSCTGELFF.

The chain couples TRBV9 to TRBJ1-2; 11 bases align to TRBD1. CDR3 length: 17 residues. Germline-derived CDR1 and CDR2 are SGDLS and YYNGEE. With V trimmed by 4 bases and J by 7 bases, 15 bases remained unmatched. This CDR3 is CASSFNRDRGFLSGYTF. CDR3 DNA: TGTGCCAGCAGCTTCAACCGGGACAGGGGGTTTTTAAGTGGCTACACCTTC.

At least ten counts were recorded for this clonotype. The chain employs TRBV18 and TRBJ2-6; D remains unclear. The CDR3 sequence is 15 residues long. Germline V gene lookup returns CDR1 KGHSH and CDR2 LQKENI. V dropped 3 bases and J dropped 4 bases, with 10 bases sitting between them. The CDR3 bases are TGTGCCAGCTCACCTGAGGCGCTGGGGGCCAACGTCCTGACTTTC. It encodes CASSPEALGANVLTF. The full variable domain, in which reference TRBV18 and TRBJ2-6 provide the parts outside the CDR3, is NAGVMQNPRHLVRRRGQEARLRCSPMKGHSHVYWYRQLPEEGLKFMVYLQKENIIDESGMPKERFSAEFPKEGPSILRIQQVVRGDSAAYFCASSPEALGANVLTFGAGSRLTVL.

Points on this clonotype: The CDR3 end shows no conserved phenylalanine or tryptophan, and so a read error is likely. The chain couples TRBV7-8 to TRBJ2-5, with D possibly TRBD1 on 6 matching bases. The CDR3 has 16 amino acids. Germline CDR1 SGHVS, CDR2 FQNEAQ. Trimming removed 4 bases at V and 2 bases at J, with 17 bases between. The CDR3 sequence is CASSSGTLDSQETQYV. Here the CDR3 DNA reads TGTGCCAGCAGCTCAGGGACATTAGACTCGCAAGAGACCCAGTACGTC.

This clonotype was seen a handful of times. Here the CDR3 reads CASSHRGGGTEAFF. CDR3 nucleotides: TGTGCCAGCAGTCACCGCGGGGGGGGCACTGAAGCTTTCTTT. The rearrangement joins TRBV27 to TRBJ1-1; a weak D match, TRBD1 (5 bases). This CDR3 comprises 14 residues. Trimming shortened V by 5 bases and J by 4 bases, and 14 bases separated the two germline ends. CDR1 is MNHEY and CDR2 is SMNVEV in the germline V gene (reference sequence).

About this clonotype: A much larger clone is a single base away; this may be a read error. V is TRBV3-1 and J is TRBJ1-6; no firm D call. Germline assignment: CDR1 LGHDT and CDR2 YNNKEL (reference sequence). This CDR3 comprises 13 residues. CDR3 nucleotide sequence: TGTGCCAGCAACCAAGCGAAAGGATCACCCCTCCACTTT. Amino acid sequence: CASNQAKGSPLHF.

This clonotype was seen ten or more times. The V and J genes are TRBV4-3 and TRBJ2-4; D tentatively fits TRBD1 or TRBD2 (5 bases each). The V and J ends lost 0 bases and 4 bases respectively, with 10 bases between them. This CDR3 region has 15 residues. CDR1 is LGHNA and CDR2 is YSLEER in the germline V gene. In DNA form, the CDR3 reads TGCGCCAGCAGCCAAGAGAGAGGGGTGAAAAACATTCAGTACTTC. It translates to CASSQERGVKNIQYF.

In its sample, this clonotype was seen many times. In DNA form, the CDR3 reads TGTGCCAGCAGCTTAGCTGGGGAGAACACTGAAGCTTTCTTT. Its protein is CASSLAGENTEAFF. The V gene is TRBV11-2, the J gene TRBJ1-1, with D uncertain. The CDR3 totals 14 residues. Germline CDR1 SGHAT, CDR2 FQNNGV. Trimming shortened V by 1 base and J by 1 base, and 7 bases separated the two germline ends.

This clonotype was picked up many times. This sequence joins TRBV5-8 and TRBJ1-1; D is undetermined. Trimming removed 0 bases at V and 4 bases at J, with 10 bases between. The CDR3 length is 14 residues. Per the germline V gene, CDR1 is SGHTS and CDR2 is YDEGEE. CDR3 in amino acids: CASSLDPISTEAFF. The CDR3 DNA follows: TGTGCCAGCAGCTTGGACCCTATTAGCACTGAAGCTTTCTTT.

Comment on this clonotype: This clone may be a read error of a much larger clone one base away. DNA of the CDR3: TGTGCCCGCAGTCCCAGCGACAGGACAAATCAGCCCCAGCATTTT. Residues: CARSPSDRTNQPQHF. The chain has TRBV6-5 and TRBJ1-5; a weak D match, TRBD1 (6 bases). The CDR3 consists of 15 residues. The germline CDR1 and CDR2 sequences are MNHEY and SVGAGI.

This clonotype was seen at least ten times. V and J are TRBV5-1 and TRBJ1-1; maybe TRBD1 (5 bases). Germline V gene data show CDR1 as SGHRS and CDR2 as YFSETQ. The V end lost 1 base, the J end lost 1 base, and 11 bases lay between the germline ends. This CDR3 region has 15 residues. The CDR3 reads CASSLLRGQNTEAFF. The DNA of the CDR3 is TGCGCCAGCAGCTTGCTTCGAGGACAGAACACTGAAGCTTTCTTT. Full variable domain (missing parts from reference TRBV5-1 and TRBJ1-1): KAGVTQTPRYLIKTRGQQVTLSCSPISGHRSVSWYQQTPGQGLQFLFEYFSETQRNKGNFPGRFSGRQFSNSRSEMNVSTLELGDSALYLCASSLLRGQNTEAFFGQGTRLTVV.